The present entry profiles one T cell receptor beta chain with its context. Its antigen is as yet unknown. The data originate from a study of cytomegalovirus exposure and HLA in healthy donors. Study outcomes and limitations: The authors enumerated over 150 TCR beta chains as linked to cytomegalovirus.

It was with 60 Vbeta and 13 Jbeta primers that the PCR ran. Using immunoSEQ multiplex PCR, the repertoire was profiled, and TCRdb retains in-frame clones only, with some absent. The data hold 160,000 or so clones, with roughly 80% observed a single time. V lost 1 base to trimming and J lost 6 bases, with 17 bases between them. This CDR3 has 16 amino acids. Germline CDR1 SGHTA, CDR2 FQGNSA. The chain carries TRBV7-2 and TRBJ2-3; D gene ambiguous. The source of this sequence is a man in his fifties in good health and CMV-seropositive. The material sequenced was PBMCs. The CDR3 DNA is TGTGCCAGCAGCTTAGGAGGCAGCAGTCCTGTTGATACGCAGTATTTT. Translation: CASSLGGSSPVDTQYF.